One and the same sample provided the 5 T cell receptor beta chains below, sequenced in a study of identical twins. Using its own MiXCR run on the 5' RACE reads, TCRdb lists one record per CDR3 protein. The sample lists fewer than 550,000 distinct CDR3 sequences, approximately 14% occurring once. The same specimen was also included in a second study, on yellow fever vaccine responses in identical twins.

Sequenced material: CD4+ T cells sorted from blood. Every receptor here comes from a woman under 30 in good health.

The gene calls are TRBV24-1 and TRBJ2-3; 10 bases align to TRBD1. Germline V gives CDR1 KGHDR, CDR2 SFDVKD. The J segment lost 6 bases and the V segment lost 4 bases, leaving 9 bases of the junction unmatched. This CDR3 has 16 amino acids. The CDR3 sequence: CATSDRTGGHADTQYF. The CDR3 DNA follows: TGTGCCACCAGTGACCGGACAGGGGGGCACGCGGATACGCAGTATTTT.

V and J are TRBV10-1 and TRBJ2-3, with D maybe TRBD2 (6 bases). CDR3 size: 15 residues. Trimming removed 2 bases at V and 3 bases at J, with 12 bases between. Germline V CDR1 and CDR2: WNHNN, SYGVQD (reference sequence). The CDR3 region has the DNA TGCGCCAGCAGTGAGGGGGCCAGCGGGACAGATACGCAGTATTTT. Amino acids: CASSEGASGTDTQYF.

CDR3 DNA: TGCAGTGCCCCGGCACGGGGGGCTACGAACACCGGGGAGCTGTTTTTT. Amino acids: CSAPARGATNTGELFF. The genes are TRBV20-1 and TRBJ2-2, with D tentatively TRBD2 (7 bases). The CDR3 loop spans 16 amino acids. V was trimmed by 6 bases and J by 0 bases, leaving 17 bases between them. Germline V lookup: CDR1 DFQATT, CDR2 SNEGSKA (reference sequence).

This rearrangement joins TRBV10-3 to TRBJ2-5; D is ambiguous. This CDR3 has 13 residues. V lost 6 bases and J lost 2, with 10 bases in between. Germline loops: CDR1 ENHRY, CDR2 SYGVKD. In nucleotides, the CDR3 is TGTGCCATCAGGGGTTTACGGCAAGAGACCCAGTACTTC. Translation gives CAIRGLRQETQYF.

The rearrangement joins TRBV12-3 or TRBV12-4 to TRBJ2-1; 10 bases align to TRBD1. After removal of 6 bases from V and 9 bases from J, the junction contained 5 bases not matched to a gene. The CDR3 is 13 amino acids. Here the CDR3 DNA reads TGTGCCAGCAGCCGGGACAGGGGTATTGAGCAGTTCTTC. Amino acids: CASSRDRGIEQFF.